This T cell receptor beta chain was recovered during a study of cytomegalovirus exposure and HLA in healthy donors. The V gene's germline CDR1 is MNHEY and CDR2 SVGAGI. V lost 5 bases and J lost 5, with 11 bases in between. The CDR3 has 13 residues. Healthy bone marrow donors made up the donors. Notes on this clone: Its antigen is as yet unknown.

Researchers ran the PCR with 60 Vbeta and 13 Jbeta primers. The table came from immunoSEQ multiplex PCR; TCRdb's copy has only in-frame clones and leaves some out. The profile shows around 140,000 clones, 75% to 85% of them singletons. Regarding the study as a whole: Three chains tied to CMV proved CMV antigen-specific in vitro.

The chain links TRBV6-5 to TRBJ2-3; unclear D gene. The receptor was derived from a woman between 50 and 59 years old in good health and CMV-seropositive. The material sequenced was PBMCs. The CDR3 nucleotides are TGTGCCAGCAGTGAAGCGCCTAGAGATACGCAGTATTTT. Its protein product is CASSEAPRDTQYF.